These 17 T cell receptor beta chains share one sample of origin, sequenced in a study of blood T cell repertoires in COVID-19. Repertoires were generated with immunoSEQ multiplex PCR, while TCRdb's copy carries only in-frame clones and drops some. Among roughly 150,000 clones listed, 82% were seen once. Sequencing was done on a sample of peripheral blood. The receptors here all came from a human donor with acute or convalescent COVID-19. The donor label of this sample is uncertain.

The chain is built from TRBV5-5 and TRBJ2-6; D is possibly TRBD1 (6 bases). This CDR3 has 15 residues. Germline V gene lookup returns CDR1 SGHKS and CDR2 YYEKEE (reference sequence). The V end was cut by 7 bases, the J end by 3 bases, with 14 bases between. This CDR3 reads CASGKQGNGANVLTF. CDR3 coding DNA: TGTGCCAGCGGCAAACAGGGAAATGGGGCCAACGTCCTGACTTTC.

The chain recombines TRBV4-3 with TRBJ2-1, with D uncertain. This CDR3 has 16 residues. The V and J ends lost 4 bases and 0 bases respectively, with 13 bases between them. Germline V gene sequence: CDR1 LGHNA, CDR2 YSLEER. CDR3 sequence reads: CASSRGTTSSYNEQFF. CDR3 nucleotide sequence: TGCGCCAGCAGCCGAGGAACTACGAGCTCCTACAATGAGCAGTTCTTC.

The chain joins TRBV10-1 to TRBJ2-7; weak D call: TRBD1 (5 bases). CDR1 is WNHNN, CDR2 SYGVQD, per germline (reference sequence). V lost 6 bases and J 3 bases, leaving 6 bases between the germline ends. This CDR3 is built from 11 residues. Here the CDR3 reads CASRQGYEQYF. CDR3 DNA sequence: TGCGCCAGCAGGCAGGGCTACGAGCAGTACTTC.

J is TRBJ2-3 and V is TRBV7-3; weak D call: TRBD2 (7 bases). CDR1 and CDR2 (germline): SGHTA, FQGTGA. Trimming took 7 bases from V and 3 from J, leaving 20 bases between them. The CDR3 is 16 residues long. The CDR3 region is CASTAGGGLVTDTQYF. For the CDR3, the DNA is TGTGCCAGCACCGCAGGCGGGGGCCTTGTAACAGATACGCAGTATTTT.

This clone appeared once. This rearrangement joins TRBV4-1 to TRBJ1-2, with D unclear. Germline V CDR1 and CDR2: MGHRA, YSYEKL. V lost 4 bases, J lost 2 bases, and 14 bases lay in between. The CDR3 consists of 15 residues. In DNA, the CDR3 is TGCGCCAGCAGCCCTGGTGCGATATCAAACTATGGCTACACCTTC. Amino acids: CASSPGAISNYGYTF.

V and J are TRBV4-3 and TRBJ1-1, with D possibly being TRBD1 (6 bases). The CDR3 totals 15 residues. V dropped 3 bases and J dropped 1 base, with 12 bases sitting between them. CDR1 and CDR2 from the germline V gene are LGHNA and YSLEER. The CDR3 nucleotides read TGCGCCAGCAGCCAGGACAGCCTCCCGAACACTGAAGCTTTCTTT. It codes for CASSQDSLPNTEAFF.

The V and J genes are TRBV7-2 and TRBJ2-5, with TRBD2 as a possible D gene (6 bases). Trimming shortened V by 5 bases and J by 0 bases, and 13 bases separated the two germline ends. There are 15 residues in the CDR3. CDR1 SGHTA and CDR2 FQGNSA come from the germline V gene. As DNA, the CDR3 is TGTGCCAGCAGCCGTGCCGGGACTTACCAAGAGACCCAGTACTTC. Protein: CASSRAGTYQETQYF.

V gene TRBV10-3 combines with J gene TRBJ2-3; weak D call: TRBD1 (6 bases). This CDR3 is built from 18 residues. Trimming cost V 4 bases and J 2 bases, with 22 bases left between them. Germline assignment: CDR1 ENHRY and CDR2 SYGVKD. CDR3 loop: CAISGTNNRDTDTDTQYF. DNA for the CDR3: TGTGCCATCAGTGGAACTAATAACCGGGACACCGACACAGATACGCAGTATTTT.

CDR3 coding DNA: TGTGCCAGCAGCTCCGGGACAGGGGGCGGATCACCCCTCCACTTT. Translating it yields CASSSGTGGGSPLHF. The gene calls are TRBV7-9 and TRBJ1-6; 12 bases line up with TRBD1. The germline V gene has CDR1 SEHNR and CDR2 FQNEAQ (reference sequence). The V gene end was trimmed by 4 bases and the J gene end by 10 bases; junction bases not matched to a gene: 5. This CDR3 contains 15 residues. The full variable domain, rest sourced from reference TRBV7-9 and TRBJ1-6, is DTGVSQNPRHKITKRGQNVTFRCDPISEHNRLYWYRQTLGQGPEFLTYFQNEAQLEKSRLLSDRFSAERPKGSFSTLEIQRTEQGDSAMYLCASSSGTGGGSPLHFGNGTRLTVT.

CDR3 region: CAWSGGRDQPQHF. In DNA form, the CDR3 reads TGTGCCTGGAGTGGAGGGAGGGATCAGCCCCAGCATTTT. The chain is built from TRBV30 and TRBJ1-5; D call uncertain. Trimming took off 1 base at V and 5 bases at J, with 9 bases between the two ends. The CDR3 is 13 residues long. CDR1 and CDR2 from the germline V gene are GTSNPN and SVGIG (reference sequence).

This clone was counted a few times. The CDR3 DNA reads TGTGCCAGCAGTATGGAGGGAATCTATGGCTACACCTTC. As protein: CASSMEGIYGYTF. The chain links TRBV2 to TRBJ1-2; D is ambiguous. Germline V gene lookup returns CDR1 SNHLY and CDR2 FYNNEI. The V and J ends lost 5 bases and 4 bases respectively, with 11 bases between them. The CDR3 extends over 13 amino acids.

V gene TRBV19 combines with J gene TRBJ1-1, with 7 nucleotides matching TRBD1. The V gene end was trimmed by 5 bases and the J gene end by 0 bases; junction bases not matched to a gene: 9. Germline V lookup: CDR1 LNHDA, CDR2 SQIVND (reference sequence). CDR3 length: 16 amino acids. The chain's CDR3 is CASSLRTGNMNTEAFF. Here the CDR3 DNA reads TGTGCCAGTAGTCTCCGGACAGGCAACATGAACACTGAAGCTTTCTTT. The variable domain in full, completed from reference TRBV19 and TRBJ1-1, reads DGGITQSPKYLFRKEGQNVTLSCEQNLNHDAMYWYRQDPGQGLRLIYYSQIVNDFQKGDIAEGYSVSREKKESFPLTVTSAQKNPTAFYLCASSLRTGNMNTEAFFGQGTRLTVV.

This chain uses TRBV2 with TRBJ2-1, with 13 bases that match TRBD2. Losses at the gene ends were 2 bases for V and 6 bases for J; bases not matched to a gene: 4. This CDR3 comprises 16 residues. The germline CDR1 and CDR2 sequences are SNHLY and FYNNEI. The CDR3 nucleotides are TGTGCCAGCAGTGAACAGGGGACTAGCGGGGCCAATGAGCAGTTCTTC. Residues: CASSEQGTSGANEQFF.

V gene TRBV19 combines with J gene TRBJ1-1; maybe TRBD1 (5 bases). Trimming stripped 5 bases from V and 5 bases from J, with 15 bases between. Per the germline V gene, CDR1 is LNHDA and CDR2 is SQIVND (reference sequence). This CDR3 contains 14 residues. CDR3 loop: CASSFGGVRTEAFF. For the CDR3, the DNA is TGTGCCAGTAGTTTCGGGGGGGTTAGAACTGAAGCTTTCTTT.

The chain combines TRBV15 with TRBJ2-5, with D possibly TRBD2 on 5 matching bases. The CDR3 has 13 residues. V lost 3 bases to trimming and J lost 7 bases, with 12 bases between them. Germline V gene sequence: CDR1 LNHNV, CDR2 YYDKDF (reference sequence). CDR3 residues: CATSSGNGRTQYF. In DNA form, the CDR3 reads TGTGCCACCAGCAGTGGGAATGGGAGGACCCAGTACTTC.

The V gene is TRBV18, the J gene TRBJ1-1, with a weak D call TRBD1 (6 bases). V gave up 2 bases and J gave up 0 bases, with 13 bases separating them. The germline CDR1 and CDR2 sequences are KGHSH and LQKENI. The CDR3 is made up of 16 amino acids. The CDR3 region is CASSPRDTPLNTEAFF. In DNA form, the CDR3 reads TGTGCCAGCTCACCAAGGGACACTCCCTTGAACACTGAAGCTTTCTTT.

The chain has TRBV9 and TRBJ2-5; 7 bases are shared with TRBD1. The CDR3 extends over 13 amino acids. The germline V gene has CDR1 SGDLS and CDR2 YYNGEE. V lost 1 base to trimming and J lost 3 bases; unmatched junction nucleotides: 0. CDR3 coding DNA: TGTGCCAGCAGCGTACAGGGGGAAGAGACCCAGTACTTC. It specifies CASSVQGEETQYF.